The rows below give T cell receptor beta chains drawn from one sample of a study of Graves' ophthalmopathy and Graves' hyperthyroidism. TCRdb analysed the multiplex PCR reads with MiXCR anew, one entry per CDR3 protein. The table lists 400,000 to 450,000 distinct CDR3 sequences, around 21% of them singletons. The source material was peripheral blood. Receptors originate from a woman aged 18-29 years with stable Graves' hyperthyroidism. Each CDR3 is given with its conserved first and last residue. D genes are given only for firm matches. Clone size appears in some rows only: once, few, many, or a class for an expanded clone.

D gene | J gene | clone size | V gene | CDR3 DNA | CDR3 protein
. | TRBJ1-1 | many | TRBV15 | TGTGCCACCAGCAGTGAGGGGGGGAGCACTGAAGCTTTCTTT | CATSSEGGSTEAFF
TRBD2 | TRBJ2-5 | many | TRBV7-2 | TGTGCCAGCAGCCTAATAGGCACCCGGACTAGCGGACAAGAGACCCAGTACTTC | CASSLIGTRTSGQETQYF
. | TRBJ2-2 | many | TRBV12-3/TRBV12-4 | TGTGCCAGCAGTTTAGGGCACACCGGGGAGCTGTTTTTT | CASSLGHTGELFF
. | TRBJ1-2 | many | TRBV6-5 | TGTGCCAGCAGTTCCCACTATGGCTACACCTTC | CASSSHYGYTF
. | TRBJ2-7 | many | TRBV11-2 | TGTGCCAGCAGCTTTGGCGGTCAGCTTTACGAGCAGTACTTC | CASSFGGQLYEQYF
. | TRBJ1-2 | many | TRBV28 | TGTGCCAGCAGTCCCCGGGTCTTTGGCTACACCTTC | CASSPRVFGYTF
. | TRBJ1-3 | many | TRBV6-5 | TGTGCCAGCAGTACCCGCGCAAGCTCTGGAAACACCATATATTTT | CASSTRASSGNTIYF
. | TRBJ2-2 | . | TRBV11-2 | TGTGCCAGCAGCTTCGGCGGGGGCTTCGCGAACACCGGGGAGCTGTTTTTT | CASSFGGGFANTGELFF
TRBD1 | TRBJ1-5 | . | TRBV6-1 | TGTGCCAGCAGTGCAACAGGGGCGGGTAGCAATCAGCCCCAGCATTTT | CASSATGAGSNQPQHF
. | TRBJ1-2 | . | TRBV30 | TGTGCCTGGACTCTGGGACATCATGGCTACACCTTC | CAWTLGHHGYTF
. | TRBJ1-1 | many | TRBV11-1 | TGTGCCAGCAGCTTATTGGGGGCCCACACTGAAGCTTTCTTT | CASSLLGAHTEAFF
. | TRBJ2-5 | many | TRBV27 | TGTGCCAGCAGCTCCCAGCGTGGCAGGGGCTCCGAGACCCAGTACTTC | CASSSQRGRGSETQYF
TRBD2 | TRBJ2-2 | many | TRBV6-4 | TGTGCCAGCAGCGCACGGGCGGGGGACTCCACCGGGGAGCTGTTTTTT | CASSARAGDSTGELFF
. | TRBJ1-1 | many | TRBV7-2 | TGTGCCAGCACCATGTATTTGGGGATGGGCACTGAAGCTTTCTTT | CASTMYLGMGTEAFF
TRBD1 | TRBJ1-2 | many | TRBV24-1 | TGTGCCACCAGTGATTCTAGGACAGGGGGCTCTGGCTACACCTTC | CATSDSRTGGSGYTF
TRBD2 | TRBJ2-4 | . | TRBV11-2 | TGTGCCAGCAGCATACGGGACTATCTAGCCAAAAACATTCAGTACTTC | CASSIRDYLAKNIQYF
. | TRBJ2-7 | few | TRBV2 | TGTGCCAGCAGTGCTGGAAAATCCTACGAGCAGTACTTC | CASSAGKSYEQYF
. | TRBJ2-7 | many | TRBV4-3 | TGCGCCAGCAGCCAAGATGTCGACTACGAGCAGTACTTC | CASSQDVDYEQYF
. | TRBJ2-2 | many | TRBV27 | TGTGCCAGCAGTTTGAGCGACTTCACCGGGGAGCTGTTTTTT | CASSLSDFTGELFF
TRBD2 | TRBJ2-5 | many | TRBV6-5 | TGTGCCAGCAGCCGCGGGGAGGGCGGGGGGAGGGAGACCCAGTACTTC | CASSRGEGGGRETQYF
. | TRBJ2-7 | many | TRBV25-1 | TGTGCCAGCAGTGAAGTCGGGCACGGAACCTACGAGCAGTACTTC | CASSEVGHGTYEQYF
TRBD1 | TRBJ2-7 | many | TRBV12-3/TRBV12-4 | TGTGCCAGCAGTTTAGCCCCGGGACAGGGCTACGAGCAGTACTTC | CASSLAPGQGYEQYF
. | TRBJ1-1 | few | TRBV30 | TGTGCCTGGAATTCGGGGAACACTGAAGCTTTCTTT | CAWNSGNTEAFF
. | TRBJ1-1 | many | TRBV7-9 | TGTGCCAGCAGCTTAGTCCGGCAGTTGAACACTGAAGCTTTCTTT | CASSLVRQLNTEAFF
TRBD2 | TRBJ2-7 | many | TRBV7-9 | TGTGCCAGCAGCTTACGGCTAGCGGGAGACGAGCAGTACTTC | CASSLRLAGDEQYF
. | TRBJ1-3 | many | TRBV10-3 | TGTGCCATCAGTGACTCGGGCCCCATATATTTT | CAISDSGPIYF
. | TRBJ2-6 | many | TRBV30 | TGTGCCTGGGTAGCAGGTGGGGCCAACGTCCTGACTTTC | CAWVAGGANVLTF
. | TRBJ1-5 | few | TRBV19 | TGTGCCAGTAGTATGGAGGGCAGGATGTGGACATGGTATCAGCCTCAGCATTTT | CASSMEGRMWTWYQPQHF
TRBD2 | TRBJ2-7 | . | TRBV9 | TGTGCCAGCAGCGTAGATGCGGGAGGGCCGTGGGAGCAGTACTTC | CASSVDAGGPWEQYF
TRBD2 | TRBJ2-7 | . | TRBV6-1 | TGTGCCAGCAGATGGACTAGCGGGACCGAGCAGTACTTC | CASRWTSGTEQYF
TRBD1 | TRBJ1-2 | many | TRBV27 | TGTGCCAGCAGTTTATTTCCCCCGGACAGGTTTCCTAACTATGGCTACACCTTC | CASSLFPPDRFPNYGYTF
TRBD1 | TRBJ2-7 | . | TRBV13 | TGTGCCAGCAGCTTATCTGGGGAACAGGGGAAGTACTTC | CASSLSGEQGKYF
. | TRBJ1-3 | many | TRBV7-3 | TGTGCCAGCAGTAGGGGTTGGGGTGACACCATATATTTT | CASSRGWGDTIYF
. | TRBJ2-7 | many | TRBV6-2/TRBV6-3 | TGTGCCAGCACCCTGGGAAGGCCCTACGAGCAGTACTTC | CASTLGRPYEQYF
. | TRBJ2-1 | . | TRBV14 | TGTGCCAGCAGCCAGGAACGGGGGGCTTCCTACAATGAGCAGTTCTTC | CASSQERGASYNEQFF
TRBD1 | TRBJ1-3 | many | TRBV5-1 | TGCGCCAGCAGCTTGACGGCGACAGGGGCTGGAAACACCATACATTTT | CASSLTATGAGNTIHF
TRBD1 | TRBJ1-2 | many | TRBV7-9 | TGTGCCAGCAGCCTCGGGACAGGCGTAGGCTACACCTTC | CASSLGTGVGYTF
. | TRBJ1-1 | many | TRBV30 | TGTGCCTGGAGAGGCGACGCAAAGAACACTGAAGCTTTCTTT | CAWRGDAKNTEAFF